This TCR beta chain stems from a study of chemoradiotherapy in HPV16-positive cancers. Sequencing used immunoSEQ multiplex PCR; TCRdb keeps in-frame clones, though not all of them. The table lists about 6,500 clones, roughly 90% of them singletons, with under 2% in the top ten. The CDR3 loop spans 12 amino acids. Per germline, CDR1 MDHEN and CDR2 SYDVKM. Trimming left V 7 bases short and J 5 bases short, with 11 bases between. V is TRBV28 and J is TRBJ2-5; D might be TRBD2 (6 bases). The source of this sequence is a human donor with HPV-associated anogenital cancer. The input for sequencing was blood, taken from a patient who underwent chemoradiotherapy. The CDR3 loop is CASTWGVETQYF. Written as DNA, the CDR3 is TGTGCCAGCACCTGGGGGGTTGAGACCCAGTACTTC.